This T cell receptor (beta chain) was captured in a study of shared clonotypes between healthy human individuals. Using immunoSEQ multiplex PCR, the repertoire was profiled, and TCRdb retains in-frame clones only, with some absent. The sample has 2 million to 2.5 million clones, approximately 95% seen once. General observations from the study: Non-shared clonotypes had lower generation probabilities than clonotypes shared by all four sorted-subset donors. Rarefaction exposed incomplete sorted-subset sequencing despite large depth.

Notes on this clone: Its specificity is unknown.

V was pared by 5 bases and J by 9 bases, with 11 bases between. This CDR3 is 13 amino acids long. CDR1 and CDR2 (germline): SGHNT, YENEEA. The chain is built from TRBV11-3 and TRBJ1-6; D uncertain. This sequence was found in a man aged 18 to 30 in good health. The sample taken for sequencing was naive CD4+ T cells sorted from blood. The subset: CD45RA+ positively selected. In nucleotides, the CDR3 is TGTGCCAGCAGCCGAGACGGATCTTCACCCCTCCACTTT. This encodes CASSRDGSSPLHF.